These T cell receptor beta chains were read from a single sample in a study of shared clonotypes between healthy human individuals. Clones were read by immunoSEQ multiplex PCR, and TCRdb kept only the in-frame ones, dropping some. This sample has around 1,900,000 clones, with roughly 95% found just once. Sequenced: naive CD8+ T cells from PBMCs. Receptors originate from a man between 18 and 35 years old in good health. Some clones in this sample may be carry-over from other donors' samples. The CDR3 runs from the conserved cysteine through the conserved F or W. D genes are given only for firm matches.

TRBJ2-3 TRBV5-8 . CASSFRPPGIWTDTQYF
TRBJ2-7 TRBV4-1 TRBD2 CASSQGLAGDRRYEQYF
TRBJ2-7 TRBV11-2 . CASSLAAGSEQYF
TRBJ1-1 TRBV6-1 . CASSEGGRANTEAFF
TRBJ1-2 TRBV6-5 . CASSYSQRTRNYGYTF
TRBJ1-2 TRBV7-2 TRBD1 CASSLLRGRTEGYTF
TRBJ2-1 TRBV28 . CASSLSGSYNEQFF
TRBJ2-1 TRBV7-6 TRBD1 CASSLGTGNYNEQFF
TRBJ2-7 TRBV7-9 . CASSPTTDGYEQYF
TRBJ2-1 TRBV27 . CASSLRGQNEQFF
TRBJ2-5 TRBV9 . CASSVGGARWTQYF